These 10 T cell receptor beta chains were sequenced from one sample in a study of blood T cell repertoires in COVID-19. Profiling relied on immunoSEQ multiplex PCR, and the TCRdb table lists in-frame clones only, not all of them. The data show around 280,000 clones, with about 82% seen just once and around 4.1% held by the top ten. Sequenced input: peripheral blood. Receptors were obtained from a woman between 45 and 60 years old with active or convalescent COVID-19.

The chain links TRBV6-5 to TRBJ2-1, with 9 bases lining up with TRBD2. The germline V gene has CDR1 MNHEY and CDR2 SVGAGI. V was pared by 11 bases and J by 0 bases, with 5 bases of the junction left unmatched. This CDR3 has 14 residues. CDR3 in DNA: TGTGCCGGGCGGGGGGGGAGCTCCTACAATGAGCAGTTCTTC. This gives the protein CAGRGGSSYNEQFF.

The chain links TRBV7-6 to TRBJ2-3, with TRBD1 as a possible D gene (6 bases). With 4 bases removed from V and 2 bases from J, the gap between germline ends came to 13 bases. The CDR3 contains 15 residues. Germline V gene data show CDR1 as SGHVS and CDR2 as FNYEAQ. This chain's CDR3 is CASSSQGGHTDTQYF. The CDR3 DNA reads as TGTGCCAGCAGCTCACAGGGTGGACACACAGATACGCAGTATTTT.

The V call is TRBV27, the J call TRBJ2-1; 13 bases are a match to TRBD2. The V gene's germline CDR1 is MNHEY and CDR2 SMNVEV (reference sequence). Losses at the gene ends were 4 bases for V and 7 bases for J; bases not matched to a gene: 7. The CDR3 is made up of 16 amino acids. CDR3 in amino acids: CASSSTWTSGRNEQFF. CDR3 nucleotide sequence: TGTGCCAGCAGTTCCACGTGGACTAGCGGGAGAAATGAGCAGTTCTTC.

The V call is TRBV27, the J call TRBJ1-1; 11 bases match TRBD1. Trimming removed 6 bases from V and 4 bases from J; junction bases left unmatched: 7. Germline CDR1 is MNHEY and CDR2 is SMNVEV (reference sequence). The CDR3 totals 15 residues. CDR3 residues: CASSWMGTGGTEAFF. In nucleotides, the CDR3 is TGTGCCAGCAGCTGGATGGGGACAGGGGGCACTGAAGCTTTCTTT.

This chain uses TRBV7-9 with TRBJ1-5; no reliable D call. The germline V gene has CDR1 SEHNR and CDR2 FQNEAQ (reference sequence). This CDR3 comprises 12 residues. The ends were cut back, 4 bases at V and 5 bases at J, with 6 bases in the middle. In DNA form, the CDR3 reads TGTGCCAGCAGCTCAGATGATCAGCCCCAGCATTTT. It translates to CASSSDDQPQHF.

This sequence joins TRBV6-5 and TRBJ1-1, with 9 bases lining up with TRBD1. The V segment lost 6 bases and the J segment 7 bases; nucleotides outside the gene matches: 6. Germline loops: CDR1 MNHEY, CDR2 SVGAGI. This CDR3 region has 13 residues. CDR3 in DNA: TGTGCCAGCAGGAGGGACAGGGAGGGTGAAGCTTTCTTT. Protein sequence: CASRRDREGEAFF.

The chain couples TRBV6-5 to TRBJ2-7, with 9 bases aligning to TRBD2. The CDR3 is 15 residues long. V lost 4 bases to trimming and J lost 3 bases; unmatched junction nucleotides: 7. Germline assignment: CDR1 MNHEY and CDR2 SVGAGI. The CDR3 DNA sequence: TGTGCCAGCAGTTGGCTAGCGGGAAGGATCTACGAGCAGTACTTC. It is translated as CASSWLAGRIYEQYF.

The CDR3 bases are TGTGCCTGGAGTGTATCCGGGACAGGGGGGGGACAAGATAATTCACCCCTCCACTTT. Its protein is CAWSVSGTGGGQDNSPLHF. The gene calls are TRBV30 and TRBJ1-6; 11 bases match TRBD1. CDR1 and CDR2 (germline): GTSNPN, SVGIG (reference sequence). The CDR3 is made up of 19 amino acids. The V segment lost 0 bases and the J segment 5 bases; nucleotides outside the gene matches: 12.

DNA of the CDR3: TGTGCCAGCAGCCCGAGGGACAGGGCTTTGCGTGAGACCCAGTACTTC. Protein sequence: CASSPRDRALRETQYF. The gene calls are TRBV11-2 and TRBJ2-5; TRBD1 aligns across 9 bases. Germline V gives CDR1 SGHAT, CDR2 FQNNGV. The trim removed 5 bases at V and 5 bases at J, leaving 12 bases unmatched. The CDR3 runs to 16 residues.

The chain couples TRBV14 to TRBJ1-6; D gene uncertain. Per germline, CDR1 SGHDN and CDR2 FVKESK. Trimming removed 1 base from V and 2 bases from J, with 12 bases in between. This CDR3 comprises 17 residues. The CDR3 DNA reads TGTGCCAGCAGCCAAGGGCGGCACCGTACCTATAATTCACCCCTCCACTTT. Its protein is CASSQGRHRTYNSPLHF.